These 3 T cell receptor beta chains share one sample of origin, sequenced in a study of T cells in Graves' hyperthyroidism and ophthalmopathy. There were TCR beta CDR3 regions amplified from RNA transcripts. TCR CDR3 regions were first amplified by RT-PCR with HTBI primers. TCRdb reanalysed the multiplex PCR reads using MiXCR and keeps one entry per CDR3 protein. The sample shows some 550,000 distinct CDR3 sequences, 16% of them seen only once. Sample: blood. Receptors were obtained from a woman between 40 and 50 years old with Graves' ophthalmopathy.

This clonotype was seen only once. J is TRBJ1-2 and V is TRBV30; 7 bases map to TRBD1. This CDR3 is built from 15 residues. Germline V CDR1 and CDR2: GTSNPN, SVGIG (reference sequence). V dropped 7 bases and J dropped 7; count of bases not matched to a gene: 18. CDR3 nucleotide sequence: TGTGCCTCTACCTTGCCACGACAGGGAGTGTCTGGCTACACCTTC. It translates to CASTLPRQGVSGYTF.

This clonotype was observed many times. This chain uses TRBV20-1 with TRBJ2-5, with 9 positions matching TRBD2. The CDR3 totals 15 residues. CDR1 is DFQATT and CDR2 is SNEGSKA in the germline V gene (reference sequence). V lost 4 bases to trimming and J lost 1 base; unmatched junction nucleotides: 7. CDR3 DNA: TGCAGTGCTAAAGTAGCGGGGGACATCCAAGAGACCCAGTACTTC. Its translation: CSAKVAGDIQETQYF.

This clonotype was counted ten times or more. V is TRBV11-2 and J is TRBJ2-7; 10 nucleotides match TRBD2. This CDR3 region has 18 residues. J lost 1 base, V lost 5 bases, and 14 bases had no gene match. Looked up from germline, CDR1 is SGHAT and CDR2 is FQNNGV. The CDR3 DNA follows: TGTGCCAGCAGCCCGCTAAGGAGGCTAGCGGGGGTTTCCTACGAGCAGTACTTC. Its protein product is CASSPLRRLAGVSYEQYF. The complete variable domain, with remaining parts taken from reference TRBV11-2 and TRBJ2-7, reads EAGVAQSPRYKIIEKRQSVAFWCNPISGHATLYWYQQILGQGPKLLIQFQNNGVVDDSQLPKDRFSAERLKGVDSTLKIQPAKLEDSAVYLCASSPLRRLAGVSYEQYFGPGTRLTVT.